These 3 T cell receptor beta chains came from one sample sequenced in a study of T cells in Graves' hyperthyroidism and ophthalmopathy. TCR beta CDR3 sequences were amplified from RNA transcripts. Initially, a first-round RT-PCR of the TCR CDR3 employed the HTBI primer set. MiXCR, applied by TCRdb to the multiplex PCR reads, yields one record per CDR3 protein. The sample includes nearly 750,000 distinct CDR3 sequences, 35% seen only once; the top ten take around 30%. Sequencing was performed on blood. The source is a woman in her 40s with Graves' hyperthyroidism.

This clonotype was counted at least ten times. The V gene is TRBV29-1, the J gene TRBJ2-7, with 10 positions matching TRBD2. This CDR3 region has 13 residues. V was pared by 7 bases and J by 4 bases, with 7 bases of the junction left unmatched. The V gene's germline CDR1 is SQVTM and CDR2 ANQGSEA. The CDR3 loop reads CSAASGGGYEQYF. The CDR3, as DNA: TGCAGCGCAGCTAGCGGGGGTGGTTACGAGCAGTACTTC.

Ten or more counts support this clonotype. V and J are TRBV12-3 or TRBV12-4 and TRBJ1-1, with D hard to call. V was shortened by 2 bases and J by 0 bases, with 7 bases between the two germline ends. This CDR3 region has 14 residues. This CDR3 reads CASSLRPVNTEAFF. The CDR3 nucleotides are TGTGCCAGCAGTTTAAGGCCTGTGAACACTGAAGCTTTCTTT.

Notes on this clonotype: A much larger clone lies a single base off, so this may be a read error. V usage is TRBV29-1 and J usage is TRBJ2-5; the match to TRBD2 covers 7 bases. Germline V lookup: CDR1 SQVTM, CDR2 ANQGSEA. The ends lost 7 bases at V and 7 bases at J; junction bases unmatched: 15. The CDR3 spans 14 residues. In DNA, the CDR3 is TGCAGCGCCGAGGGGAGTGGCGGGAGAAGGACCCAGTACTTC. Protein: CSAEGSGGRRTQYF. Full variable domain (remainder filled in from reference TRBV29-1 and TRBJ2-5): SAVISQKPSRDICQRGTSLTIQCQVDSQVTMMFWYRQQPGQSLTLIATANQGSEATYESGFVIDKFPISRPNLTFSTLTVSNMSPEDSSIYLCSAEGSGGRRTQYFGPGTRLLVL.